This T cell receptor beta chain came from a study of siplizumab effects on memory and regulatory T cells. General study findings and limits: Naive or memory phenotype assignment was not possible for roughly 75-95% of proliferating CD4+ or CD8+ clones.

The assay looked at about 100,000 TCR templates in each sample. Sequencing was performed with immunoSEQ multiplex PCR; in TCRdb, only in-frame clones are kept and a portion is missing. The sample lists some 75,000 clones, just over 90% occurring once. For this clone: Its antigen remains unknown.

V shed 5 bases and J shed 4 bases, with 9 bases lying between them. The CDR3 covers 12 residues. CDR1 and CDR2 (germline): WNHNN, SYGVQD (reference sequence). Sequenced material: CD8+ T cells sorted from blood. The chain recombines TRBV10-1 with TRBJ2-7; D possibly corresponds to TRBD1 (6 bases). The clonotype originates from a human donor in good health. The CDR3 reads CASSFTGYEQYF. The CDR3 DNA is TGCGCCAGCAGTTTTACAGGGTACGAGCAGTACTTC.